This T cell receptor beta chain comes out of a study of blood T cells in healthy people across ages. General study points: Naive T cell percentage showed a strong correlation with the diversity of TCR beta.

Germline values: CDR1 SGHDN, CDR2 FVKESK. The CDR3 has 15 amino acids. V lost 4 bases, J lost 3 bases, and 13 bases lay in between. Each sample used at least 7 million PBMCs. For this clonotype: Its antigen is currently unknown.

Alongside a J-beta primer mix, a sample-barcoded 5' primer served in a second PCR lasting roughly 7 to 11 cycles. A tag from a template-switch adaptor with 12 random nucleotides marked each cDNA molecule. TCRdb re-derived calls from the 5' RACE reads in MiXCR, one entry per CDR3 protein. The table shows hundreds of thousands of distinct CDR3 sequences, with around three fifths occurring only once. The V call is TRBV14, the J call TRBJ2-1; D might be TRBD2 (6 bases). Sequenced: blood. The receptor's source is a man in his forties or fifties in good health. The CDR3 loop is CASSPGGMNYNEQFF. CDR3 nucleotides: TGTGCCAGCAGCCCTGGCGGGATGAACTACAATGAGCAGTTCTTC.